This TCR beta chain was found in a study of blood T cell repertoires in COVID-19 (TCRdb year 2020). For context, the study as a whole: The collaborator samples originated in the United States, Italy and Spain and spanned the acute and convalescent phases of COVID-19. The material from the prospective study consisted of cDNA or gDNA derived from T cells, B-cell-depleted T cells, or PBMCs. The dataset comprised deeply sampled blood TCRbeta repertoires from subjects exposed to, actively infected with, or recovered from COVID-19. The repertoires were released in a freely available public database meant as a resource for research on the immune response to SARS-CoV-2. Samples came from the ongoing ImmuneRACE study (first 160 participants) plus 1,254 subjects from 6 global collaborators. The sample metadata nearly always contained a de-identified subject ID, COVID-19 status, age in years and sex. Where available, HLA class I and class II types were taken from metadata supplied by the sample provider and were not determined by assay-based typing. The investigation overall reported the following: How much clinical and demographic metadata was included differed by source and by participant, and the metadata was provided uncurated.

Only one count was recorded for this clone. Its antigen remains undetermined. Base qualities are not provided; no much larger clone lies one nucleotide away. The CDR3 numbers 17 residues from cysteine through phenylalanine. The DNA shown is the 51-base CDR3, in frame from base 1. At the junction V is shortened by 2 bases and J by 5 bases; bases outside the gene matches: 9. CDR1 and CDR2, looked up from the germline V gene, are MNHEY and SVGEGT. Each collaborating institution followed its own protocols to collect whole blood in K2EDTA tubes. For TCRbeta analysis, collaborator samples were shipped as frozen whole blood, as isolated PBMCs, or as DNA extracted from either sample type. The immunoSEQ Assay, a bias-controlled multiplex PCR, was used to amplify TCRbeta CDR3 regions from genomic DNA. The published analysis was carried out like this. The number of nucleated cells in each sample was estimated by amplification of reference gene primers within the assay. To quantify the absolute abundance of each unique TCRbeta CDR3 rearrangement, sequence reads were collapsed and filtered. For each sample, productive Simpson clonality was calculated by taking the square root of Simpson's diversity index across productive rearrangements. Sourced from immuneACCESS, this table was stored by TCRdb with only in-frame sequences that have V and J called. A share of the clones is absent; for the studies checked, an unresolved V gene accounts for under half, and the remainder has no known explanation. For V, J and clone size, that table is used; D and trimming come from the DNA. The sample table contains under 200,000 clones; only one count was recorded for 84% of them. The ten largest make up over 12% of the sample.

The sequence is built from TRBV6-2 or TRBV6-3 and TRBJ2-5, with TRBD2 matching 12 junction bases. The material sequenced was peripheral blood. This TCR was sampled from a man between 18 and 29 years old with active or convalescent COVID-19. The nucleotide sequence is given as TGTGCCAGCAGTTACCTCACGACTAGCGGGGGCGCGGAGACCCAGTACTTC. The resulting protein is CASSYLTTSGGAETQYF.